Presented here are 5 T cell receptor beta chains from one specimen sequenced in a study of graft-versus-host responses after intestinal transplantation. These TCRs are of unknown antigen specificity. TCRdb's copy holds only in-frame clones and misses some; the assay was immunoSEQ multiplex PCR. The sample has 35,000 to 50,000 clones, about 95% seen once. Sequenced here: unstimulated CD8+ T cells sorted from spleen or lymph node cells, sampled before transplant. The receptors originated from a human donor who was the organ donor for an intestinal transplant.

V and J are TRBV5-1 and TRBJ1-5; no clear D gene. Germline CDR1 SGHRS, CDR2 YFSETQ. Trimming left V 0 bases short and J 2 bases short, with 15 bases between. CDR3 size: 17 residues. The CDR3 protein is CASSLVNPGGGNQPQHF. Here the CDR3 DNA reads TGCGCCAGCAGCTTGGTTAACCCGGGCGGTGGCAATCAGCCCCAGCATTTT.

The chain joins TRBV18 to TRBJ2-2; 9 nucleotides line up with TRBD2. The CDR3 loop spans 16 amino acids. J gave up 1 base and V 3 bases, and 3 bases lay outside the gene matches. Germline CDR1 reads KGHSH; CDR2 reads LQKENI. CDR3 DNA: TGTGCCAGCTCACCCCTAGCGGGGAAGAACACCGGGGAGCTGTTTTTT. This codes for CASSPLAGKNTGELFF. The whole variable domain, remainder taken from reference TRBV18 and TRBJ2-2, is NAGVMQNPRHLVRRRGQEARLRCSPMKGHSHVYWYRQLPEEGLKFMVYLQKENIIDESGMPKERFSAEFPKEGPSILRIQQVVRGDSAAYFCASSPLAGKNTGELFFGEGSRLTVL.

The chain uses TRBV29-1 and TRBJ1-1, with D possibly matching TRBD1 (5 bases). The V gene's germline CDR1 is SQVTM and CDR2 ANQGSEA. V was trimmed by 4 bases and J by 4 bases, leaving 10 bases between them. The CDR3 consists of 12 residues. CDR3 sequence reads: CSVGSGFTEAFF. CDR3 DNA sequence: TGCAGCGTTGGTTCAGGGTTCACTGAAGCTTTCTTT.

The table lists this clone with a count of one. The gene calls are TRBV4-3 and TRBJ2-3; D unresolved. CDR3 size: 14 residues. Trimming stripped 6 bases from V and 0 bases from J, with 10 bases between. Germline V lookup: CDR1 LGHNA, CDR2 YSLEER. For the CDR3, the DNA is TGCGCCAGCAGTCCGTCCGGGAGCACAGATACGCAGTATTTT. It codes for CASSPSGSTDTQYF.

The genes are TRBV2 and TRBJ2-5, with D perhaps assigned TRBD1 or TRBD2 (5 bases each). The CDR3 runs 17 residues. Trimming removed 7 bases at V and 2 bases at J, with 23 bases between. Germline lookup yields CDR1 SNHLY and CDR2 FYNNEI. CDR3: CASIGHEGRSYQETQYF. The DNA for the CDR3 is TGTGCCAGCATCGGGCATGAGGGGCGAAGCTATCAAGAGACCCAGTACTTC.